The 19 T cell receptor beta chains below were found in one sample sequenced in a study of identical twins. TCRdb ran MiXCR on the 5' RACE reads and lists one entry per CDR3 protein. The table has about 200,000 distinct CDR3 sequences, less than 10% seen once; the top ten hold 4% to 6%. Sequenced material: memory (CD45RO+) T cells sorted from blood. These TCRs come from a woman between 18 and 29 years old in good health.

The chain employs TRBV5-1 and TRBJ2-7; the D gene is possibly TRBD1 (5 bases). The CDR3 runs to 14 residues. Trimming took off 7 bases at V and 6 bases at J, with 20 bases between the two ends. Germline loops: CDR1 SGHRS, CDR2 YFSETQ. The CDR3 reads CASSPRRVRGEQYF. In DNA form, the CDR3 reads TGCGCCAGCTCGCCGCGCAGGGTAAGAGGCGAGCAGTACTTC.

The chain is built from TRBV5-1 and TRBJ1-2; 8 nucleotides align to TRBD1. The V segment lost 0 bases and the J segment 6 bases; nucleotides outside the gene matches: 10. CDR1 is SGHRS and CDR2 is YFSETQ in the germline V gene. The CDR3 has 16 residues. The CDR3 DNA follows: TGCGCCAGCAGCTTGGGACAGGGGAAAATATGGGATGGCTACACCTTC. It yields the protein CASSLGQGKIWDGYTF.

The chain employs TRBV19 and TRBJ2-2, with 8 bases matching TRBD1. Germline CDR1 LNHDA, CDR2 SQIVND (reference sequence). The CDR3 runs to 15 residues. V was pared by 7 bases and J by 3 bases, with 7 bases of the junction left unmatched. CDR3 nucleotide sequence: TGTGCCAGTACTCCCCCAGGGGGCGACACCGGGGAGCTGTTTTTT. This sequence encodes CASTPPGGDTGELFF.

This chain uses TRBV20-1 with TRBJ2-2, with 10 bases identical to TRBD2. The V gene end was trimmed by 6 bases and the J gene end by 0 bases; junction bases not matched to a gene: 10. Germline V lookup: CDR1 DFQATT, CDR2 SNEGSKA (reference sequence). The CDR3 runs 17 residues. The CDR3 DNA reads TGCAGTGCCAGACCCCTAGCGGGAGAGGCGAACACCGGGGAGCTGTTTTTT. Its translation: CSARPLAGEANTGELFF.

Here the CDR3 DNA reads TGTGCCAGCCCCGTGCGGGCGGGCACCGGGGAGCTGTTTTTT. Amino acid sequence: CASPVRAGTGELFF. The gene calls are TRBV21-1 and TRBJ2-2; the table's D call, TRBD2, was not checked against the DNA. TRBV21-1 is reported as a pseudogene. The CDR3 covers 14 residues.

Many counts were recorded for this clonotype. The chain joins TRBV7-9 to TRBJ1-1; D is unresolved. CDR3 size: 11 residues. Trimming stripped 5 bases from V and 11 bases from J, with 12 bases between. Germline CDR1 reads SEHNR; CDR2 reads FQNEAQ (reference sequence). Here the CDR3 DNA reads TGTGCCAGCAGCCAAGCAAGCACGGCTTTCTTT. Translated: CASSQASTAFF.

The genes are TRBV20-1 and TRBJ2-3; 7 bases line up with TRBD1. With 3 bases clipped from V and 7 bases from J, the junction kept 10 bases outside the gene matches. The germline V gene has CDR1 DFQATT and CDR2 SNEGSKA (reference sequence). The CDR3 sequence is 14 residues long. CDR3 in amino acids: CSASSSGTVNTQYF. CDR3 in DNA: TGCAGTGCTAGCTCCTCGGGGACAGTAAATACGCAGTATTTT.

In its sample, this clonotype was seen many times. The chain carries TRBV29-1 and TRBJ2-1; tentative D call: TRBD1 (5 bases). The germline CDR1 and CDR2 sequences are SQVTM and ANQGSEA. The CDR3 covers 16 residues. Trimming pared 3 bases from V and 8 bases from J, leaving 23 bases between. CDR3 amino acids: CSVDGSASRGSDEQFF. Here the CDR3 DNA reads TGCAGCGTTGATGGATCGGCCAGTAGGGGATCGGATGAGCAGTTCTTC.

The genes are TRBV5-1 and TRBJ2-2, with 9 bases matching TRBD1. V dropped 5 bases and J dropped 5; count of bases not matched to a gene: 4. CDR1 is SGHRS and CDR2 is YFSETQ in the germline V gene. The CDR3 loop spans 14 amino acids. The CDR3 nucleotides read TGCGCCAGCAGAGGACAGGGGTTTACCGGGGAGCTGTTTTTT. Translating it yields CASRGQGFTGELFF.

This clonotype was observed many times. This sequence joins TRBV9 and TRBJ1-2; D not resolved. Germline CDR1 SGDLS, CDR2 YYNGEE. CDR3 length: 14 residues. Trimming left V 0 bases short and J 7 bases short, with 13 bases between. CDR3 sequence: CASSVEPRIGGYTF. CDR3 DNA sequence: TGTGCCAGCAGCGTAGAGCCCAGGATCGGTGGCTACACCTTC.

This chain connects TRBV11-2 to TRBJ1-1; the D gene is possibly TRBD1 (5 bases). CDR1 is SGHAT and CDR2 is FQNNGV in the germline V gene. V lost 5 bases to trimming and J lost 3 bases, with 10 bases between them. CDR3 length equals 13 residues. The CDR3, as DNA: TGTGCCAGCAGCCCTGACAGAGACACTGAAGCTTTCTTT. Translation: CASSPDRDTEAFF.

This clonotype occurred a few times. V gene TRBV7-9 combines with J gene TRBJ2-1; no firm D call. The CDR3 covers 16 residues. V was shortened by 2 bases and J by 0 bases, with 11 bases between the two germline ends. The germline V gene has CDR1 SEHNR and CDR2 FQNEAQ (reference sequence). The CDR3 nucleotides are TGTGCCAGCAGCTTACCCACAGAGAGCTCCTACAATGAGCAGTTCTTC. It codes for CASSLPTESSYNEQFF.

The chain is built from TRBV29-1 and TRBJ2-3; 11 nucleotides match TRBD2. This CDR3 spans 16 amino acids. Germline V gives CDR1 SQVTM, CDR2 ANQGSEA. J lost 6 bases, V lost 3 bases, and 11 bases had no gene match. CDR3 amino acids: CSVDTASGGKIDTQYF. In nucleotides, the CDR3 is TGCAGCGTTGATACGGCTAGCGGGGGGAAAATCGATACGCAGTATTTT.

This clonotype was counted only a few times. This rearrangement joins TRBV4-3 to TRBJ2-7; D is perhaps TRBD2 (6 bases). The V and J ends lost 4 bases and 5 bases respectively, with 15 bases between them. The V gene's germline CDR1 is LGHNA and CDR2 YSLEER. The CDR3 spans 14 residues. For the CDR3, the DNA is TGCGCCAGCAGCCCAGAGGCTTGGGGGGACGAGCAGTACTTC. It codes for CASSPEAWGDEQYF.

This clonotype was counted a few times. The chain employs TRBV6-1 and TRBJ1-1; D call uncertain. Trimming removed 6 bases at V and 8 bases at J, with 13 bases between. Per the germline V gene, CDR1 is MNHNS and CDR2 is SASEGT. This CDR3 spans 12 amino acids. CDR3 bases: TGTGCCAGCAGGGCCCACAGCGGAGAAGCTTTCTTT. Translation: CASRAHSGEAFF.

This clonotype appeared a few times. The chain has TRBV27 and TRBJ2-5; a weak D match, TRBD2 (6 bases). The CDR3 loop spans 20 amino acids. V gave up 3 bases and J gave up 3 bases, with 29 bases separating them. Germline-derived CDR1 and CDR2 are MNHEY and SMNVEV (reference sequence). CDR3 sequence (DNA): TGTGCCAGCAGTTTCTCTCAACGATCCCGTGGTAGCGGAAATAAAGAGACCCAGTACTTC. Protein product: CASSFSQRSRGSGNKETQYF.

This clonotype has only a few counts. V and J are TRBV5-1 and TRBJ2-7, with D hard to call. CDR1 and CDR2 (germline): SGHRS, YFSETQ. V was shortened by 0 bases and J by 0 bases, with 7 bases between the two germline ends. This CDR3 has 14 residues. CDR3 sequence: CASSLVGLSYEQYF. The CDR3 DNA follows: TGCGCCAGCAGCTTGGTCGGGCTCTCCTACGAGCAGTACTTC.

V gene TRBV24-1 combines with J gene TRBJ2-1, with 8 bases matching TRBD2. The CDR3 length is 15 residues. The ends lost 3 bases at V and 8 bases at J; junction bases unmatched: 8. The germline V gene has CDR1 KGHDR and CDR2 SFDVKD. The CDR3 sequence: CATSDPGSGNDEQFF. Here the CDR3 DNA reads TGTGCCACCAGTGATCCAGGTAGCGGGAACGATGAGCAGTTCTTC.

This clonotype was seen only a few times. The genes are TRBV27 and TRBJ2-3; the match to TRBD2 covers 10 bases. J was trimmed by 4 bases and V by 5 bases; bases with no gene match: 3. Germline CDR1 is MNHEY and CDR2 is SMNVEV (reference sequence). The CDR3 is 14 residues long. Here the CDR3 DNA reads TGTGCCAGCAGTGCCCTAGCGGGAGCAGATACGCAGTATTTT. Amino acids: CASSALAGADTQYF.